This T cell receptor beta chain came from a study of T cell responses to AZD1222 COVID-19 vaccine. Of note for this clone: Its antigen is as yet unknown.

The method was immunoSEQ multiplex PCR; TCRdb's version includes in-frame clones alone and lacks a portion of them. The data show around 140,000 clones, roughly 92% seen once. General study points: Clonal diversity may have been underestimated in mostly white British donors.

Germline-derived CDR1 and CDR2 are SGHDN and FVKESK. The V gene lost 1 base and the J gene lost 7 bases, with 8 bases spanning the gap. This CDR3 has 12 amino acids. The clonotype originates from an adult in good health. Sequencing was performed on peripheral blood, taken on day 0 of AZD1222 vaccination. The V call is TRBV14, the J call TRBJ2-7, with D maybe TRBD2 (6 bases). The CDR3: CASSQGLAEQYF. The DNA of the CDR3 is TGTGCCAGCAGCCAAGGTCTAGCGGAGCAGTACTTC.